This is a list of T cell receptor beta chains from one sample in a study of blood T cell repertoires in COVID-19. Some clones are missing from TCRdb's copy, which holds only in-frame ones; the method was immunoSEQ multiplex PCR. The sample includes 350,000 to 550,000 clones, 75% to 90% seen only once; the top ten take 0.95% to 1.3%. Source material: PBMCs or T cells enriched from blood (not recorded which). Receptors were obtained from a man younger than 45 who had recovered from COVID-19. Each CDR3 is given with its conserved first and last residue. Each record gives: V gene, J gene, clone size, D gene, CDR3 DNA, CDR3 protein. A D gene is named only where the DNA matches it firmly. Only some rows state a clone size, as once, few, many or a class for expanded clones.

TRBV29-1	TRBJ2-5	once	-	TGCAGCATTCAACAGGGTTTCTGGGAGACCCAGTACTTC	CSIQQGFWETQYF
TRBV4-1	TRBJ2-3	few	-	TGCGCCAGCAGCCTATGGCCCCAAAACACAGATACGCAGTATTTT	CASSLWPQNTDTQYF
TRBV15	TRBJ1-1	-	-	TGTGCCACCAGCAGAGATATGTCGAACACTGAAGCTTTCTTT	CATSRDMSNTEAFF
TRBV12-3/TRBV12-4	TRBJ2-7	-	-	TGTGCCAGCAGTTTAGTCCTCGAGAACCCTTACTTC	CASSLVLENPYF
TRBV4-1	TRBJ1-5	-	TRBD1	TGCGCCAGCAGCCCCCGAGAGACAGGGGATCAGCCCCAGCATTTT	CASSPRETGDQPQHF
TRBV11-2	TRBJ2-6	-	-	TGTGCCAGCAGCTTAGCAGGGGCTGGGGCCAACGTCCTGACTTTC	CASSLAGAGANVLTF
TRBV3-1/TRBV3-2	TRBJ1-6	once	TRBD1	TGTGCCAGCAGACAGACAGGGCGGAATTCACCCCTCCACTTT	CASRQTGRNSPLHF
TRBV6-5	TRBJ2-7	-	TRBD1	TGTGCCAGCAGTCCGGGACAGGGAAACTACGAGCAGTACTTC	CASSPGQGNYEQYF
TRBV12-3/TRBV12-4	TRBJ1-6	once	TRBD1	TGTGCCAGCAGCCTTACAGGGGATTCACCCCTCCACTTT	CASSLTGDSPLHF
TRBV2	TRBJ2-1	-	TRBD2	TGTGCCATCTCAGCGGGAGGGCTCATCAGTGAGCAGTTCTTC	CAISAGGLISEQFF
TRBV28	TRBJ2-1	-	TRBD1	TGTGCCAGCAGTCCAACTCTAGGGACAGGGGACCATGAGCAGTTCTTC	CASSPTLGTGDHEQFF
TRBV5-4	TRBJ1-1	-	-	TGTGCCAGCAGCTTGATACAGGGCGGGTATATCAACACTGAAGCTTTCTTT	CASSLIQGGYINTEAFF
TRBV13	TRBJ2-5	once	-	TGTGCCAGCAGCCCCGTTCACGGGGTCCAGTACTTC	CASSPVHGVQYF
TRBV3-1/TRBV3-2	TRBJ2-1	-	TRBD2	TGTGCCAGCAGCCCGTCTAGCGGTCTTTTTGGCAATGAGCAGTTCTTC	CASSPSSGLFGNEQFF
TRBV28	TRBJ2-3	-	-	TGTGCCAGCAGTTTATTTCGGGGAAATACGCAGTATTTT	CASSLFRGNTQYF
TRBV28	TRBJ2-3	-	TRBD1	TGTGCCAGCAGTGACGGACAGGGATCAACAGATACGCAGTATTTT	CASSDGQGSTDTQYF
TRBV28	TRBJ1-6	-	-	TGTGCCAGCACCTGGACAGCTGATTCACCCCTCCACTTT	CASTWTADSPLHF
TRBV2	TRBJ2-2	-	TRBD2	TGTGCCAGCAAGCCTCCGGGACTAGCCGTCACCGGGGAGCTGTTTTTT	CASKPPGLAVTGELFF
TRBV5-1	TRBJ2-3	-	TRBD1	TGCGCCAGCAGCGTCGGACAGGAGTACACAGATACGCAGTATTTT	CASSVGQEYTDTQYF
TRBV12-5	TRBJ2-3	once	TRBD2	TGTGCTAGTGGTTTTGCTGTGGATAGCGGGAAGGTTACAGATACGCAGTATTTT	CASGFAVDSGKVTDTQYF
TRBV18	TRBJ1-4	-	-	TGTGCCAGCTCACCACGTTCAGCAACTAATGAAAAACTGTTTTTT	CASSPRSATNEKLFF
TRBV7-2	TRBJ2-7	-	-	TGTGCCAGCAGCTTAGTAGCCGGGAGCTCCTACGAGCAGTACTTC	CASSLVAGSSYEQYF